What follows describes a single TCR beta chain. The antigen remains undetermined. TCRdb's copy holds only in-frame clones and misses some; the assay was immunoSEQ multiplex PCR. The repertoire has about 2.4 million clones, approximately 94% of them found once; the top ten carry 0.36%. The record originates from a study of shared clonotypes between healthy human individuals. Study-level background: Donors had three CD4 naive, three CD4 memory, two CD8 naive and one CD8 memory plate apiece. General study findings and limits: Sequencing depth was a factor that was expected to affect clonotype sharing among donors. Owing to a small donor count, the genetic and exposure-history diversity represented was limited.

The sample was naive CD4+ T cells from PBMCs. Subset here: CD45RA+ positively selected. The clonotype originates from a man between 18 and 35 years old in good health. Some clones in this sample may be carry-over from other donors' samples.

This CDR3 is CASSMDRDEQFF. The CDR3 DNA sequence: TGTGCCAGTAGTATGGACAGGGATGAGCAGTTCTTC. The chain has TRBV19 and TRBJ2-1; 8 nucleotides line up with TRBD1. V was clipped by 3 bases and J by 8 bases; unmatched bases: 0. The CDR3 contains 12 residues. Looked up from germline, CDR1 is LNHDA and CDR2 is SQIVND (reference sequence).